Listed here is a single T cell receptor (beta chain). Its specificity is unknown. This sample was included in a study of type 1 and type 2 diabetes patients. General study points: Unmatched age and gender across groups might bias interpretation.

Anyone with other autoimmune disease or infection in the prior four weeks was excluded. Genomic DNA was the PCR template. A primer set of 30 forward and 13 reverse primers amplified the CDR3. TCRdb re-derived calls from the multiplex PCR reads in MiXCR, one entry per CDR3 protein. The sample holds 270,000 or so distinct CDR3 sequences; roughly 50% are singletons and the top ten take roughly 13%. Deletions cut 1 base from V and 3 bases from J, with 18 bases between. The CDR3 sequence is 18 residues long. CDR1 and CDR2 (germline): MNHNY, SVGAGI (reference sequence). The chain links TRBV6-6 to TRBJ1-4; no clear D gene. This clonotype originated in a young man with type 2 diabetes. The sequenced sample was peripheral blood mononuclear cells (PBMCs). CDR3 in amino acids: CASSYLRRYSSPNEKLFF. The CDR3 DNA sequence: TGTGCCAGCAGTTACTTAAGAAGATACAGTAGTCCTAATGAAAAACTGTTTTTT.